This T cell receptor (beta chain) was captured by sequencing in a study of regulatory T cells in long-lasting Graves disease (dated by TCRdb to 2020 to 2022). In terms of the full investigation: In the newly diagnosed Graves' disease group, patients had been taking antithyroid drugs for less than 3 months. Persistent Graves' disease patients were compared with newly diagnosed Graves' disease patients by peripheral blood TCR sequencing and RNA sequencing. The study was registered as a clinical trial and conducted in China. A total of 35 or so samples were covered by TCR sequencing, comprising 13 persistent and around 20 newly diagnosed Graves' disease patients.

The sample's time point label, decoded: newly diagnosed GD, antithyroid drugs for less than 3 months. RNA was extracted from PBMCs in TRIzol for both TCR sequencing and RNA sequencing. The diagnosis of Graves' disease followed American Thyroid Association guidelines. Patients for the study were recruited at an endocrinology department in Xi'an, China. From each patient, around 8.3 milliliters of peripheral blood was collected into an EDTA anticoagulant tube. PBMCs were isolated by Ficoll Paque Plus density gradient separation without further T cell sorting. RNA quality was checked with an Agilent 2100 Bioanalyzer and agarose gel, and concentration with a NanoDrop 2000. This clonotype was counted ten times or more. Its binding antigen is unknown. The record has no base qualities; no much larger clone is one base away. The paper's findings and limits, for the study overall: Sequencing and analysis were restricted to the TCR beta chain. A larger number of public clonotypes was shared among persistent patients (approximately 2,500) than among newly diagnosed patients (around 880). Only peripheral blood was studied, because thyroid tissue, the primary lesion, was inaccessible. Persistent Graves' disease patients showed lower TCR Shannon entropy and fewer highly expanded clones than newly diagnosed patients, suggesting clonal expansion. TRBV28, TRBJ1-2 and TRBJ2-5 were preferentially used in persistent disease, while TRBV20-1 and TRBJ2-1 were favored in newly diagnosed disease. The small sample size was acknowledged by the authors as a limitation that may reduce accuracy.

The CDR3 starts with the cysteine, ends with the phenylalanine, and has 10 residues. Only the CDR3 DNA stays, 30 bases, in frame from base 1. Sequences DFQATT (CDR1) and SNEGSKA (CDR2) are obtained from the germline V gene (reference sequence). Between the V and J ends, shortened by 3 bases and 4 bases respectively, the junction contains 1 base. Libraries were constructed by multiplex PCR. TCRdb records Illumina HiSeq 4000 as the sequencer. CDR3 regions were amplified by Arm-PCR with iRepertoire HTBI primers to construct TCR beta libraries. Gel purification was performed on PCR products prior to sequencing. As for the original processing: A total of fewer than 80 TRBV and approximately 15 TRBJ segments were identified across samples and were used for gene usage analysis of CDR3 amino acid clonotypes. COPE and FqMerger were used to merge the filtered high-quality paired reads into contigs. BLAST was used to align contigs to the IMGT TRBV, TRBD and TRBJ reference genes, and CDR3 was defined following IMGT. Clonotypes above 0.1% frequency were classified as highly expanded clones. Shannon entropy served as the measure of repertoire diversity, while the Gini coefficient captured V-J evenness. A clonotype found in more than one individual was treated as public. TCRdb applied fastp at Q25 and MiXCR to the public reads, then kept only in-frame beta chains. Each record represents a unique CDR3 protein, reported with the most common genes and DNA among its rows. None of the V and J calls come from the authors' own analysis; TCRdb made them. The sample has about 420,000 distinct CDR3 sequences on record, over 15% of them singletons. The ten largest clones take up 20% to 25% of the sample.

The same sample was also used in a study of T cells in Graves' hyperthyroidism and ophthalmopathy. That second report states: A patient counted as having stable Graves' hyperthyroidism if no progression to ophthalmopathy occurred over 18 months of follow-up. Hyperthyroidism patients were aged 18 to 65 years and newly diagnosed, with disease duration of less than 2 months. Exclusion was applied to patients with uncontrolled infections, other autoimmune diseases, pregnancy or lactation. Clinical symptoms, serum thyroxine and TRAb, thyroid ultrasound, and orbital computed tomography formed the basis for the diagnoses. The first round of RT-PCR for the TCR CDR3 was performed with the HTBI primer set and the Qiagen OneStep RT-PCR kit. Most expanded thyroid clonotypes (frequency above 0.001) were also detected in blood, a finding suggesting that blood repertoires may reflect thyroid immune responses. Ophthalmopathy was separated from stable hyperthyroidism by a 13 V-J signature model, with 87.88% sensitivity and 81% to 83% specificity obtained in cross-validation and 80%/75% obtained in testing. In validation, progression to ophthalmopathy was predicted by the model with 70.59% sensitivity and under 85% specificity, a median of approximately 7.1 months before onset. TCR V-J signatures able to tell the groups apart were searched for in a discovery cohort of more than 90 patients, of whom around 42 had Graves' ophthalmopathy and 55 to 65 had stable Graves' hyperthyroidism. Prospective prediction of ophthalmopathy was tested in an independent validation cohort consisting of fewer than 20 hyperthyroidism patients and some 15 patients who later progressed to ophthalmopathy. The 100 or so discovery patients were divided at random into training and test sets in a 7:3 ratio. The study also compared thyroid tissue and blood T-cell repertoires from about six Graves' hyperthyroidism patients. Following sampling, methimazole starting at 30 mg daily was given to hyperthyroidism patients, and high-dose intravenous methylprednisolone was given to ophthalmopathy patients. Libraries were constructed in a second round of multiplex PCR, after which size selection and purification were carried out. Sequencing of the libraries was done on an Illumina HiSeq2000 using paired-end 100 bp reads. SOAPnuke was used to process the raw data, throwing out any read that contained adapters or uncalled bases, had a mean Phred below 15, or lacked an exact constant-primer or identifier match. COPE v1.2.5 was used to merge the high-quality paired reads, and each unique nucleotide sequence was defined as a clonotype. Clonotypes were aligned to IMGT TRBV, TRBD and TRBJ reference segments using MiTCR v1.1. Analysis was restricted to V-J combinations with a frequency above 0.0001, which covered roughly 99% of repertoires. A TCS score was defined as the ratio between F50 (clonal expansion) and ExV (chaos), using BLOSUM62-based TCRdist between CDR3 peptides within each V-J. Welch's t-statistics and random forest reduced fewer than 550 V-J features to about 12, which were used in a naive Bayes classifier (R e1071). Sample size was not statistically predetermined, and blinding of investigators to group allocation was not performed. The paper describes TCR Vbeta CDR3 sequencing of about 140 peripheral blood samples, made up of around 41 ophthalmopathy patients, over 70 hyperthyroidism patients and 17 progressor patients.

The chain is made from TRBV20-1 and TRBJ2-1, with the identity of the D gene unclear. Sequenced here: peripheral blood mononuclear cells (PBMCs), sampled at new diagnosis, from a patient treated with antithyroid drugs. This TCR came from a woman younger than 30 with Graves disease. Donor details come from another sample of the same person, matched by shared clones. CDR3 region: CSARYNEQFF. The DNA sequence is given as TGCAGTGCTAGGTACAATGAGCAGTTCTTC.